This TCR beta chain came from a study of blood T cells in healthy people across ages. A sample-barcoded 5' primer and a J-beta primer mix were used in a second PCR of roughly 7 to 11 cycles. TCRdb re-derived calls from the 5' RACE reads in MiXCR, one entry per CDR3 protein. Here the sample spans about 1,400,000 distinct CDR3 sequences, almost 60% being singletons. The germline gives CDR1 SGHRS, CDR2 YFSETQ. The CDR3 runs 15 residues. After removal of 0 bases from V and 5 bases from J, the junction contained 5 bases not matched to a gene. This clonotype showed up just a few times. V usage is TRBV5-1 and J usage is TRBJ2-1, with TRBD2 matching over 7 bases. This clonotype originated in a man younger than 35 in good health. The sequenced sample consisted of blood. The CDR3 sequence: CASSLVSGANNEQFF. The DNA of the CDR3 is TGCGCCAGCAGCTTGGTGAGCGGGGCAAACAATGAGCAGTTCTTC.